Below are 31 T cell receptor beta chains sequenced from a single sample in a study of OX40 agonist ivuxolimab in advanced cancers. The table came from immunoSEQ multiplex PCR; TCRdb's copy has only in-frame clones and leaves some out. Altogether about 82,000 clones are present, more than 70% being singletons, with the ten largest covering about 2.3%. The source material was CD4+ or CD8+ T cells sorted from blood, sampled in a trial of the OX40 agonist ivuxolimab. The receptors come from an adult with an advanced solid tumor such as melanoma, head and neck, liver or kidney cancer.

Written as DNA, the CDR3 is TGTGCCAGCAGCTTAATCGGGACAGGGAATTCACCCCTCCACTTT. This gives the protein CASSLIGTGNSPLHF. This sequence joins TRBV11-2 and TRBJ1-6, with TRBD1 identical over 9 bases. The germline CDR1 and CDR2 sequences are SGHAT and FQNNGV. V shed 2 bases and J 7 bases; nucleotides not matched to a gene: 3. The CDR3 spans 15 residues.

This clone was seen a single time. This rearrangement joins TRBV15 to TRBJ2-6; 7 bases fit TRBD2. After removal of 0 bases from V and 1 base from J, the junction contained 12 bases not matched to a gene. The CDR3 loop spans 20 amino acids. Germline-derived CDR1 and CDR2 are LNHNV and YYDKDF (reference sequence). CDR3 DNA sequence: TGTGCCACCAGCAGAGATAGGTCAGGGCGGGGGAGATCTGGGGCCAACGTCCTGACTTTC. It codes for CATSRDRSGRGRSGANVLTF.

CDR3 in DNA: TGTGCCAGTAGTACTTCAGGGCTCTCCTACAATGAGCAGTTCTTC. This gives the protein CASSTSGLSYNEQFF. The chain combines TRBV19 with TRBJ2-1; the D gene is possibly TRBD1 (5 bases). Germline V gene data show CDR1 as LNHDA and CDR2 as SQIVND (reference sequence). V shed 4 bases and J shed 0 bases, with 10 bases lying between them. The CDR3 runs 15 residues.

The chain's CDR3 is CASSLGAGNTIYF. CDR3 DNA sequence: TGTGCCAGCAGCTTAGGAGCTGGAAACACCATATATTTT. The chain recombines TRBV7-3 with TRBJ1-3; D remains ambiguous. CDR1 is SGHTA, CDR2 FQGTGA, per germline. CDR3 length equals 13 residues. V was shortened by 2 bases and J by 2 bases, with 4 bases between the two germline ends.

In DNA, the CDR3 is TGTGCCAGCAGCGTAGAGGGACAAGGAAACACCATATATTTT. This codes for CASSVEGQGNTIYF. The chain joins TRBV9 to TRBJ1-3; possible D gene TRBD1, 6 bases. The CDR3 length is 14 residues. CDR1 is SGDLS and CDR2 is YYNGEE in the germline V gene. The V end was cut by 0 bases, the J end by 4 bases, with 8 bases between.

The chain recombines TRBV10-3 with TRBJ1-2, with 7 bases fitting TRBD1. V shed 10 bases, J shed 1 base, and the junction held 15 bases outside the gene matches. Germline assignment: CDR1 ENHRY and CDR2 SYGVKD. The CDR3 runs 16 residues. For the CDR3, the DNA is TGTGCCACAAGAAACACCGGGACAGAGATTAACTATGGCTACACCTTC. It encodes CATRNTGTEINYGYTF.

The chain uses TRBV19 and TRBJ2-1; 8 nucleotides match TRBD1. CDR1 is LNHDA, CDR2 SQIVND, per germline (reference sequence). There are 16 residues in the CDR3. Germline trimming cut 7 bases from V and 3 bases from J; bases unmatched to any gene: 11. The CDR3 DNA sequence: TGTGCCAGTAACCCTTCCGGGACAGGACACTACAATGAGCAGTTCTTC. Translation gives CASNPSGTGHYNEQFF.

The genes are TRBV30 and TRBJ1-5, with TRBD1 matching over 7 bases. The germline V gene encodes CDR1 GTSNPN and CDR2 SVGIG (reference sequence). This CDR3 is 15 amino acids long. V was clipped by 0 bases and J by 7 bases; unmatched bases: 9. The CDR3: CAWSVGQGVWQPQHF. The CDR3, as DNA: TGTGCCTGGAGTGTGGGGCAGGGGGTATGGCAGCCCCAGCATTTT.

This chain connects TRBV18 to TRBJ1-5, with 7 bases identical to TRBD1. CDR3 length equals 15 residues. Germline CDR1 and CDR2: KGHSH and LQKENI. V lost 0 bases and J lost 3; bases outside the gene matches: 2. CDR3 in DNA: TGTGCCAGCTCACCACCAGACAGGGCCAATCAGCCCCAGCATTTT. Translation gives CASSPPDRANQPQHF.

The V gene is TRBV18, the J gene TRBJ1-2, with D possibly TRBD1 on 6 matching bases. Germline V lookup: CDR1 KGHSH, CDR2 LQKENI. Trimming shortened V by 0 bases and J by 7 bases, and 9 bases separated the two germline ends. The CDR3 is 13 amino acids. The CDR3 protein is CASSPPGAAGYTF. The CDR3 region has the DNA TGTGCCAGCTCACCACCGGGGGCTGCTGGCTACACCTTC.

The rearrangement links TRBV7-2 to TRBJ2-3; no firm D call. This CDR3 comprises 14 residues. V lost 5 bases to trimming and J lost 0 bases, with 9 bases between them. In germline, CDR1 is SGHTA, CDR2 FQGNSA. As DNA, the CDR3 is TGTGCCAGCAGCGAAGGGCGGAGCACAGATACGCAGTATTTT. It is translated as CASSEGRSTDTQYF.

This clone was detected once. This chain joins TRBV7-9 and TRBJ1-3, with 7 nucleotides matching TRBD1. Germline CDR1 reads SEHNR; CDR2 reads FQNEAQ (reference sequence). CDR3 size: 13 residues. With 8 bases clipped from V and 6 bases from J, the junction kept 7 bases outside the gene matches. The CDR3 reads CASGGQAANTIYF. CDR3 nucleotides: TGTGCCAGCGGAGGACAGGCCGCAAACACCATATATTTT.

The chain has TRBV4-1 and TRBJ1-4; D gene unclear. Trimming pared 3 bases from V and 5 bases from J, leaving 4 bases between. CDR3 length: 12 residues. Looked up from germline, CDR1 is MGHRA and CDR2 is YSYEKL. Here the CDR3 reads CASSQENEKLFF. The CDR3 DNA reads TGCGCCAGCAGCCAGGAGAATGAAAAACTGTTTTTT.

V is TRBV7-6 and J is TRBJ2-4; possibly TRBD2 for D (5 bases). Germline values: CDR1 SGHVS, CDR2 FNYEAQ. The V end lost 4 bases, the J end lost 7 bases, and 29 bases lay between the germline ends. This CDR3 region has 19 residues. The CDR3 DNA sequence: TGTGCCAGCAGCTCAGTAAGAGGAAGCTTGGACCGGGAAGGGAACATTCAGTACTTC. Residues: CASSSVRGSLDREGNIQYF. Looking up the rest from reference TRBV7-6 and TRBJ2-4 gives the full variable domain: GAGVSQSPRYKVTKRGQDVALRCDPISGHVSLYWYRQALGQGPEFLTYFNYEAQQDKSGLPNDRFSAERPEGSISTLTIQRTEQRDSAMYRCASSSVRGSLDREGNIQYFGAGTRLSVL.

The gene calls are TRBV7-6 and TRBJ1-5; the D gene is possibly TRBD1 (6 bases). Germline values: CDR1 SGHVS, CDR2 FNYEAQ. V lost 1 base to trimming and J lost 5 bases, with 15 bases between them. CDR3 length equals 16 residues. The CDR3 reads CASSLDSGGADQPQHF. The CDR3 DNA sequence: TGTGCCAGCAGCTTAGATAGCGGGGGCGCCGATCAGCCCCAGCATTTT.

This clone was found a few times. The CDR3 region has the DNA TGTGCCAGCTCACCGACGGGACAGGGGACCCCACGGGCAACTGAAGCTTTCTTT. It encodes CASSPTGQGTPRATEAFF. J is TRBJ1-1 and V is TRBV18, with 10 bases that match TRBD1. Trimming cost V 3 bases and J 5 bases; bases outside gene matches: 15. Germline lookup yields CDR1 KGHSH and CDR2 LQKENI. The CDR3 runs to 18 residues.

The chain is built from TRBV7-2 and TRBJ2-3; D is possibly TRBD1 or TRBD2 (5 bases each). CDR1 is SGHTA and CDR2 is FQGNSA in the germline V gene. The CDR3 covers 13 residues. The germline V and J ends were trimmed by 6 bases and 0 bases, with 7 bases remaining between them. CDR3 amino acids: CASSRDSTDTQYF. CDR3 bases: TGTGCCAGCAGTAGGGACAGCACAGATACGCAGTATTTT. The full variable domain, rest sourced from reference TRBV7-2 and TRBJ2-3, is GAGVSQSPSNKVTEKGKDVELRCDPISGHTALYWYRQSLGQGLEFLIYFQGNSAPDKSGLPSDRFSAERTGGSVSTLTIQRTQQEDSAVYLCASSRDSTDTQYFGPGTRLTVL.

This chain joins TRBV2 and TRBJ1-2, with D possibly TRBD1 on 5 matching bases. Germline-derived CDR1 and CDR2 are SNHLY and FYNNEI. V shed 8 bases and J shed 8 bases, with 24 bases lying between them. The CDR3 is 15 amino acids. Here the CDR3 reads CASSPLTDQPLGYTF. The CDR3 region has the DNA TGTGCCAGCTCCCCTTTGACAGATCAACCTCTGGGCTACACCTTC.

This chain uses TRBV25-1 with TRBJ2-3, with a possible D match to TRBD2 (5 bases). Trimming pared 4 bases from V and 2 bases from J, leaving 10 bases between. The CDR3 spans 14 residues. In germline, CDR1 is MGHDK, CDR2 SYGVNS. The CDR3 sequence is CASSVGVDTDTQYF. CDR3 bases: TGTGCCAGCAGTGTCGGGGTGGACACAGATACGCAGTATTTT.

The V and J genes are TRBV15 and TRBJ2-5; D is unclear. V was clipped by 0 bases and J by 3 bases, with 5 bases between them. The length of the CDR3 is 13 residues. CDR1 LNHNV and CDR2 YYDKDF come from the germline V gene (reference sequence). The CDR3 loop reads CATSRDQKETQYF. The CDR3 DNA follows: TGTGCCACCAGCAGAGATCAAAAAGAGACCCAGTACTTC.

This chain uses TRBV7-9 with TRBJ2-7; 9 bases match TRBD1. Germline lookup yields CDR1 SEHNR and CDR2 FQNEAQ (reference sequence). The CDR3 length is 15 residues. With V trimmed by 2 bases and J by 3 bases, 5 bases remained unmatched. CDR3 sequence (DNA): TGTGCCAGCAGCTTATTACCGGGACAGGGCTACGAGCAGTACTTC. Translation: CASSLLPGQGYEQYF.

The CDR3 DNA reads TGTGCCAGCTCACCAAGTGGAGGACCTAACTATGGCTACACCTTC. Its protein is CASSPSGGPNYGYTF. This rearrangement joins TRBV18 to TRBJ1-2; D remains ambiguous. Trimming took off 2 bases at V and 0 bases at J, with 10 bases between the two ends. Germline assignment: CDR1 KGHSH and CDR2 LQKENI. The CDR3 contains 15 residues.

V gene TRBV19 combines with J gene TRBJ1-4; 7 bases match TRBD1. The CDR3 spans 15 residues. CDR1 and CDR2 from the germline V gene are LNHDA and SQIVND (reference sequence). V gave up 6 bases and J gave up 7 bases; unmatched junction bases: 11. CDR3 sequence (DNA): TGTGCCAGTAGCGACTCCGGGACAGTACCTGAAAAACTGTTTTTT. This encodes CASSDSGTVPEKLFF.

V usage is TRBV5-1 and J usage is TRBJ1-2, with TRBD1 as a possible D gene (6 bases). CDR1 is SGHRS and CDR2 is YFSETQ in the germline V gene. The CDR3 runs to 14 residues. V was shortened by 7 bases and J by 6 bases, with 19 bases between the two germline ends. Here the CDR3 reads CASRDLQGLDGYTF. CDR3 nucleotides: TGCGCCAGCCGAGATTTACAGGGACTGGATGGCTACACCTTC.

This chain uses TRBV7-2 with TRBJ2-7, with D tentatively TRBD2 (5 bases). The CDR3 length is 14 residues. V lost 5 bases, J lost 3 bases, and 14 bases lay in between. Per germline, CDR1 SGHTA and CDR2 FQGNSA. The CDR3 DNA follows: TGTGCCAGCAGCACCAGCGGCGGCCTCTACGAGCAGTACTTC. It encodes CASSTSGGLYEQYF.

For the CDR3, the DNA is TGTGCCAGCAGCTCTCTACGACTAGCGGGGGAGGTTACGCAGTATTTT. Translated: CASSSLRLAGEVTQYF. This rearrangement joins TRBV7-2 to TRBJ2-3, with 12 bases that match TRBD2. The germline CDR1 and CDR2 sequences are SGHTA and FQGNSA. The CDR3 is made up of 16 amino acids. The trim removed 4 bases at V and 8 bases at J, leaving 10 bases unmatched.

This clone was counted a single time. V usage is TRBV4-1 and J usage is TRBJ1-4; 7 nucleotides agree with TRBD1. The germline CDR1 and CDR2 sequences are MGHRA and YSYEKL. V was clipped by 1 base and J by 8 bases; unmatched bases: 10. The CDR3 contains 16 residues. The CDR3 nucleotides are TGCGCCAGCAGCCAAGGGCAAGGAACAGGGGTCGAAAAACTGTTTTTT. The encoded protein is CASSQGQGTGVEKLFF.

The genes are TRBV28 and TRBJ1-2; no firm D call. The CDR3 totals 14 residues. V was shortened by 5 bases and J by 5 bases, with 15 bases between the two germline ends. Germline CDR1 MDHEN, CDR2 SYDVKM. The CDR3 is CASSPLVVVYGYTF. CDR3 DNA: TGTGCCAGCAGTCCACTGGTTGTAGTTTATGGCTACACCTTC.

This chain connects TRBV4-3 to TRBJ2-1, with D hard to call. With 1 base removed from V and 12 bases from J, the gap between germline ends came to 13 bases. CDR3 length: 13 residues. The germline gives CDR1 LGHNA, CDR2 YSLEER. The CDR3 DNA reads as TGCGCCAGCAGCCAAGTACTGGCCGATGGGCAGTTCTTC. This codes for CASSQVLADGQFF.

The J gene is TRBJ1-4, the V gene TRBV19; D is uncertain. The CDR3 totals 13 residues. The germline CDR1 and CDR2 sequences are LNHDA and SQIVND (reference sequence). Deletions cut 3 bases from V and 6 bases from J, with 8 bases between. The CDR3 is CASSIPAHEKLFF. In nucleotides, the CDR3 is TGTGCCAGTAGTATTCCGGCACATGAAAAACTGTTTTTT.

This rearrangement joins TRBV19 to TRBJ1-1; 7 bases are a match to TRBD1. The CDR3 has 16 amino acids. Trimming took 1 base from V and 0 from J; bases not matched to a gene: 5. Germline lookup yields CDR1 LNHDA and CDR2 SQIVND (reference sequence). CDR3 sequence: CASSIGDRRMNTEAFF. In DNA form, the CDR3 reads TGTGCCAGTAGTATAGGGGACAGACGAATGAACACTGAAGCTTTCTTT. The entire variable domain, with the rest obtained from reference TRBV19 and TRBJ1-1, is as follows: DGGITQSPKYLFRKEGQNVTLSCEQNLNHDAMYWYRQDPGQGLRLIYYSQIVNDFQKGDIAEGYSVSREKKESFPLTVTSAQKNPTAFYLCASSIGDRRMNTEAFFGQGTRLTVV.